Listed below are T cell receptor beta chains from one sample, sequenced in a study of beta chain features in type 1 diabetes. The method was immunoSEQ multiplex PCR; TCRdb's version includes in-frame clones alone and lacks a portion of them. The sample records under 300,000 clones, about 15% being singletons. The sample was naive CD4+ T cells from blood. The receptors originated from a man younger than 40 with type 1 diabetes. CDR3s include the opening cysteine and the closing phenylalanine or tryptophan. Clone sizes are given selectively: once, few, many, or a class where the clone is expanded.

v_call	clone_size	j_call	cdr3_aa
TRBV5-6	NA	TRBJ1-1	CASSFPGTGDAFF
TRBV29-1	few	NA	CSVQGSSYEQYF
TRBV2	NA	TRBJ1-5	CASSGQGEQPQHF
TRBV6-1	few	TRBJ2-4	CASSEGLVKYF
TRBV11-3	NA	TRBJ1-1	CASSLSTGRMNTEAFF
TRBV5-4	NA	TRBJ2-5	CASSPGTSGYQETQYF
TRBV30	few	TRBJ2-2	CAWRERANTGELFF
TRBV7-2	NA	TRBJ1-5	CASSRPGGDQPQHF
TRBV19	few	TRBJ1-4	CASSIDLREHEKLFF
TRBV29-1	NA	TRBJ2-1	CSVVGTSGRGPRASYNEQFF
TRBV7-2	few	TRBJ2-7	CASRRLQGNYEQYF
TRBV6-1	NA	TRBJ2-5	CASEDSIQETQYF
TRBV10-3	NA	TRBJ2-7	CAIRSVGQIYEQYF
TRBV30	NA	TRBJ1-5	CAWNGGGRQPQHF
TRBV30	NA	TRBJ1-2	CAWTMDRGYGYTF
TRBV6-6	NA	TRBJ2-1	CASSFGSGTANEQFF
TRBV10-1	NA	TRBJ2-7	CASWTAYEQYF
TRBV18	NA	TRBJ1-5	CASSGSDSNQPQHF
TRBV6-1	NA	TRBJ2-7	CASSVQRDTYEQYF